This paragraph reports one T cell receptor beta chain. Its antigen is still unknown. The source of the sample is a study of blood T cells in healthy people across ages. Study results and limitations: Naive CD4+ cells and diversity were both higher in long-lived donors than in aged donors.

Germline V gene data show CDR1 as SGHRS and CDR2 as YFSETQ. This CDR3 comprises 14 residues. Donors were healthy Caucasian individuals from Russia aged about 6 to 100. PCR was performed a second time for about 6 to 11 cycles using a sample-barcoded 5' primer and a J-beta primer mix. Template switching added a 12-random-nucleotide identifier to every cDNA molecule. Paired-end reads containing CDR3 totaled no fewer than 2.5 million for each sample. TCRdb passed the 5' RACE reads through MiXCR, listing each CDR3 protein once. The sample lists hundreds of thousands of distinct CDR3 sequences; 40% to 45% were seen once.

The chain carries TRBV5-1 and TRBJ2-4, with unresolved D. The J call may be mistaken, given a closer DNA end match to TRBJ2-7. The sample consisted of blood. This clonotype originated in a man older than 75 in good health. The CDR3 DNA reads TGCGCCAGCAGCTCGCCAGAGACAACCTACGAGCAGTACTTC. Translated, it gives CASSSPETTYEQYF.